These 18 T cell receptor beta chains originate from one sample sequenced in a study of blood T cell repertoires in COVID-19. Sequencing was performed with immunoSEQ multiplex PCR; in TCRdb, only in-frame clones are kept and a portion is missing. There are approximately 100,000 clones in the sample; about 90% occur only once, and under 4% lies in the top ten. Specimen: peripheral blood. Receptors were obtained from a man aged 45-60 years in a cohort sampled during active COVID-19.

The chain joins TRBV6-1 to TRBJ2-2, with 12 positions matching TRBD2. V trimming: 4 bases; J trimming: 4 bases; junction bases outside the gene matches: 4. This CDR3 spans 16 amino acids. CDR1 is MNHNS, CDR2 SASEGT, per germline. CDR3 sequence reads: CASSALAGGSTGELFF. DNA for the CDR3: TGTGCCAGCAGTGCACTAGCGGGGGGTAGCACCGGGGAGCTGTTTTTT.

The CDR3 loop reads CASSYRTGSSYNEQFF. In DNA form, the CDR3 reads TGTGCCAGCAGCTACCGTACAGGGAGCTCCTACAATGAGCAGTTCTTC. This sequence joins TRBV5-6 and TRBJ2-1; D may be TRBD1 (6 bases). Germline-derived CDR1 and CDR2 are SGHDT and YYEEEE. V was cut by 3 bases and J by 0 bases, with 13 bases left in between. The CDR3 is 16 amino acids.

V usage is TRBV7-6 and J usage is TRBJ2-2, with D possibly matching TRBD1 (6 bases). The germline V gene has CDR1 SGHVS and CDR2 FNYEAQ. The ends were cut back, 2 bases at V and 3 bases at J, with 19 bases in the middle. This CDR3 contains 18 residues. The CDR3 sequence: CASSLTLGALSDTGELFF. The DNA for the CDR3 is TGTGCCAGCAGCTTAACGCTGGGGGCCTTAAGCGACACCGGGGAGCTGTTTTTT.

The J gene is TRBJ2-1, the V gene TRBV12-5; the D is unclear. The V and J ends lost 5 bases and 6 bases respectively, with 17 bases between them. This CDR3 contains 15 residues. CDR1 and CDR2 from the germline V gene are LGHNT and FRNRAP. CDR3 protein: CASGPAQPSSNEQFF. The CDR3 region has the DNA TGTGCTAGTGGTCCCGCACAGCCGTCATCCAATGAGCAGTTCTTC.

The chain is built from TRBV2 and TRBJ1-2, with D maybe TRBD1 (5 bases). CDR3 length equals 14 residues. Trimming pared 3 bases from V and 0 bases from J, leaving 8 bases between. Germline V gene data show CDR1 as SNHLY and CDR2 as FYNNEI. The CDR3, as DNA: TGTGCCAGCAGTGACAGGGTACCTAACTATGGCTACACCTTC. Translating it yields CASSDRVPNYGYTF.

V gene TRBV3-1 (or the pseudogene TRBV3-2) combines with J gene TRBJ1-5, with 7 nucleotides matching TRBD1. Germline V gives CDR1 LGHDT, CDR2 YNNKEL (reference sequence). J lost 4 bases, V lost 2 bases, and 2 bases had no gene match. This CDR3 is built from 14 residues. The CDR3 reads CASSQLQGNQPQHF. The CDR3 bases are TGTGCCAGCAGCCAACTACAGGGGAATCAGCCCCAGCATTTT.

This sequence joins TRBV5-1 and TRBJ2-6, with 10 bases aligning to TRBD1. The V and J ends lost 3 bases and 0 bases, in that order; junction bases with no gene match: 12. The CDR3 consists of 20 residues. The germline V gene encodes CDR1 SGHRS and CDR2 YFSETQ. CDR3 region: CASSSSTPGQGFSGANVLTF. The CDR3, as DNA: TGCGCCAGCAGCTCGTCCACCCCGGGACAGGGGTTCTCTGGGGCCAACGTCCTGACTTTC.

This clone was recorded once. The chain has TRBV6-4 and TRBJ2-1; possibly TRBD2 for D (5 bases). Trimming removed 10 bases at V and 0 bases at J, with 16 bases between. Germline V gives CDR1 MRHNA, CDR2 SNTAGT. This CDR3 region has 15 residues. This CDR3 is CANIGGSCSYNEQFF. CDR3 bases: TGTGCCAACATCGGCGGGTCCTGCTCCTACAATGAGCAGTTCTTC.

This clone has just a few counts. The CDR3 DNA reads as TGTGCCATCAGCAGGGGTGTACGGCTTCAAGTCTGCCCTCTTTACGAGCAGTACGTC. Translating gives CAISRGVRLQVCPLYEQYV. The chain employs TRBV10-3 and TRBJ2-7; TRBD1 is a possible D gene (6 bases). V was cut by 6 bases and J by 4 bases, with 31 bases left in between. Germline assignment: CDR1 ENHRY and CDR2 SYGVKD. The CDR3 length is 19 residues.

The chain uses TRBV21-1 and TRBJ1-1; the D segment call TRBD1 is taken from the table without a DNA check. TRBV21-1 is described as a pseudogene. The length of the CDR3 is 16 residues. DNA for the CDR3: TGTGCCAGCAGCAAAGAGGGGACAGGGCAGGAAACTGAAGCTTTCTTT. Translating gives CASSKEGTGQETEAFF.

The chain couples TRBV11-3 to TRBJ2-4; TRBD1 matches 7 bases. CDR1 is SGHNT, CDR2 YENEEA, per germline. The J segment lost 8 bases and the V segment lost 5 bases, leaving 9 bases of the junction unmatched. The CDR3 runs 14 residues. The CDR3 loop is CASSQERGLHIQYF. The CDR3 region has the DNA TGTGCCAGCAGCCAGGAGAGGGGGCTGCACATTCAGTACTTC.

The chain carries TRBV6-4 and TRBJ2-7; TRBD2 might be the D (7 bases). The germline V gene has CDR1 MRHNA and CDR2 SNTAGT. Deletions cut 7 bases from V and 3 bases from J, with 22 bases between. There are 16 residues in the CDR3. The CDR3 bases are TGTGCCAGCACCCGAAATTCCGGGGGGCAACGCTACGAGCAGTACTTC. Residues: CASTRNSGGQRYEQYF.

The chain carries TRBV5-1 and TRBJ1-2; 7 bases line up with TRBD1. Germline lookup yields CDR1 SGHRS and CDR2 YFSETQ. CDR3 length: 14 residues. The V gene end was trimmed by 6 bases and the J gene end by 7 bases; junction bases not matched to a gene: 12. The CDR3: CASKPQGGTGGYTF. As DNA, the CDR3 is TGCGCCAGCAAACCCCAGGGGGGTACAGGTGGCTACACCTTC.

The V call is TRBV3-1 (or the pseudogene TRBV3-2), the J call TRBJ1-3, with unresolved D. The germline CDR1 and CDR2 sequences are LGHDT and YNNKEL (reference sequence). V lost 3 bases to trimming and J lost 4 bases, with 13 bases between them. This CDR3 is built from 15 residues. The chain's CDR3 is CASSQGRAEGNTIYF. The CDR3 bases are TGTGCCAGCAGCCAGGGTCGCGCGGAAGGAAACACCATATATTTT.

This clone showed up just once. The chain employs TRBV18 and TRBJ2-6; tentative D call: TRBD1 (6 bases). Deletions cut 3 bases from V and 0 bases from J, with 15 bases between. CDR1 and CDR2 (germline): KGHSH, LQKENI. The length of the CDR3 is 18 residues. DNA for the CDR3: TGTGCCAGCTCACCTCTTGGGACACCGACCTCTGGGGCCAACGTCCTGACTTTC. It encodes CASSPLGTPTSGANVLTF.

The chain joins TRBV7-9 to TRBJ1-1; 8 positions agree with TRBD1. CDR1 and CDR2 from the germline V gene are SEHNR and FQNEAQ (reference sequence). Trimming took 1 base from V and 5 from J; bases not matched to a gene: 6. The CDR3 consists of 15 residues. DNA of the CDR3: TGTGCCAGCAGCTTAGGGACAGGGCGGAGTACTGAAGCTTTCTTT. The encoded protein is CASSLGTGRSTEAFF.

The rearrangement links TRBV19 to TRBJ2-1, with 9 bases aligning to TRBD2. The CDR3 contains 15 residues. In germline, CDR1 is LNHDA, CDR2 SQIVND (reference sequence). J was trimmed by 0 bases and V by 4 bases; bases with no gene match: 1. CDR3 region: CASSKTSGSYNEQFF. CDR3 nucleotides: TGTGCCAGTAGTAAGACTAGCGGCTCCTACAATGAGCAGTTCTTC. Using reference TRBV19 and TRBJ2-1 for the parts outside the CDR3, the full variable domain is DGGITQSPKYLFRKEGQNVTLSCEQNLNHDAMYWYRQDPGQGLRLIYYSQIVNDFQKGDIAEGYSVSREKKESFPLTVTSAQKNPTAFYLCASSKTSGSYNEQFFGPGTRLTVL.

The rearrangement uses TRBV20-1 and TRBJ1-1; D gene uncertain. Germline V gene sequence: CDR1 DFQATT, CDR2 SNEGSKA (reference sequence). V was clipped by 7 bases and J by 1 base, with 7 bases between them. The CDR3 runs 11 residues. The CDR3, as DNA: TGCAGTGGACATAAGAACACTGAAGCTTTCTTT. Translating gives CSGHKNTEAFF.